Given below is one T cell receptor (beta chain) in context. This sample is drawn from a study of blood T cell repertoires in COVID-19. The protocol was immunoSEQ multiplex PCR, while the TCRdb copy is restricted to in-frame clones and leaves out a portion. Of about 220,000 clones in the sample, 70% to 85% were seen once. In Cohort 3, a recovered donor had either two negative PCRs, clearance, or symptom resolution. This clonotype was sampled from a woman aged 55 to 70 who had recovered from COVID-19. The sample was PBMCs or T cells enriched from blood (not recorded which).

CDR3 sequence reads: CSGSTPLTQYF. As DNA, the CDR3 is TGCAGTGGATCGACTCCCCTTACGCAGTATTTT. This rearrangement joins TRBV20-1 to TRBJ2-3; unclear D gene. The CDR3 is 11 residues long. V was trimmed by 7 bases and J by 8 bases, leaving 13 bases between them. Looked up from germline, CDR1 is DFQATT and CDR2 is SNEGSKA (reference sequence).